This T cell receptor beta chain was obtained from a study of T cells in Graves' hyperthyroidism and ophthalmopathy. Study-wide results and limits: Most thyroid clonotypes with frequency above 0.001 were detected in blood.

Concerning this clonotype: What it binds is unknown.

The CDR3 consists of 15 residues. Germline CDR1 is MGHRA and CDR2 is YSYEKL. After removal of 1 base from V and 5 bases from J, the junction contained 3 bases not matched to a gene. Using RNA transcripts as the source, TCR beta CDR3 regions were amplified. The HTBI set primed first-round TCR CDR3 RT-PCR. TCRdb redid the calling of the multiplex PCR reads with MiXCR, one entry per CDR3 protein. The sample has about 360,000 distinct CDR3 sequences, around a sixth seen once. Aged 18 to 65, the patients had hyperthyroidism that was newly diagnosed and had lasted under 2 months. Uncontrolled infections, other autoimmune diseases, pregnancy or lactation led to exclusion of patients.

Sequenced: blood. V is TRBV4-1 and J is TRBJ2-1; 9 nucleotides line up with TRBD2. The receptor comes from a woman aged 18-35 years with Graves' hyperthyroidism that later progressed to Graves' ophthalmopathy. This chain's CDR3 is CASSQVLAGDNEQFF. In nucleotides, the CDR3 is TGCGCCAGCAGCCAAGTTTTAGCGGGAGACAATGAGCAGTTCTTC.